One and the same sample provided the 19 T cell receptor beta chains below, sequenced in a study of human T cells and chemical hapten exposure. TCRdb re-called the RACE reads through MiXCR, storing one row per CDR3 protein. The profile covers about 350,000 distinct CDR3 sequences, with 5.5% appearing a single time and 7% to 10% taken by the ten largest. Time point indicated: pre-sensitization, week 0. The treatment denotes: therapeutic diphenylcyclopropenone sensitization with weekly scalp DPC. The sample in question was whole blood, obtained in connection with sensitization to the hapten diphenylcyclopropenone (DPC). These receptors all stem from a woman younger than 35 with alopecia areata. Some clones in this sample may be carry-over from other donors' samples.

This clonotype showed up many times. CDR3 residues: CASIGDTQYF. The CDR3 region has the DNA TGTGCCAGCATTGGAGATACGCAGTATTTT. This chain uses TRBV7-9 with TRBJ2-3; D is undetermined. With 7 bases removed from V and 5 bases from J, the gap between germline ends came to 4 bases. The germline V gene encodes CDR1 SEHNR and CDR2 FQNEAQ (reference sequence). This CDR3 contains 10 residues.

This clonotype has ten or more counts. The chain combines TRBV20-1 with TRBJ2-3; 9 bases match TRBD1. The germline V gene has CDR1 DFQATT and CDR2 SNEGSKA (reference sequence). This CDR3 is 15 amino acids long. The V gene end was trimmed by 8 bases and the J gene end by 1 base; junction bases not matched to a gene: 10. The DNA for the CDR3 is TGCAGTCACCATCAGGGGGACAGGGGCACAGATACGCAGTATTTT. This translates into CSHHQGDRGTDTQYF.

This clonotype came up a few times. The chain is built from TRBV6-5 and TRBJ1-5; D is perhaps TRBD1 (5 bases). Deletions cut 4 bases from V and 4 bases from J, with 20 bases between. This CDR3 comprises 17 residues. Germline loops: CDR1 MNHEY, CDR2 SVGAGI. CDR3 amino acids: CASSSLTRTPTNQPQHF. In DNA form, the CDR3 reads TGTGCCAGCAGTTCCCTGACGAGGACACCAACGAATCAGCCCCAGCATTTT.

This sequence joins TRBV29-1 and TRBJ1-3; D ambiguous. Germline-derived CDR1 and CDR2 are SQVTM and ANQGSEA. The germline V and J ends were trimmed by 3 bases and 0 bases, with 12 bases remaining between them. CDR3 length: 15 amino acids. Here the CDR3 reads CSVESRRRSGNTIYF. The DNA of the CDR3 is TGCAGCGTTGAGAGCCGACGGCGCTCTGGAAACACCATATATTTT.

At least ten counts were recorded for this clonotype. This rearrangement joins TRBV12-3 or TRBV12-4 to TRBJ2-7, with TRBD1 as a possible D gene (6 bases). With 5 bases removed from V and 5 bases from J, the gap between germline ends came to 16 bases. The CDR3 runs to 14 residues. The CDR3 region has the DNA TGTGCCAGCAGTCCTGGCAGGGGTCATGACGAGCAGTACTTC. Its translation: CASSPGRGHDEQYF.

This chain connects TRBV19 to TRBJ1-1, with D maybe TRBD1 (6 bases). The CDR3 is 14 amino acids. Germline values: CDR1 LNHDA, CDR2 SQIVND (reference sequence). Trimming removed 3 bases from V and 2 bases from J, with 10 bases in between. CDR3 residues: CASSIWGANTEAFF. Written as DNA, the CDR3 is TGTGCCAGTAGTATCTGGGGGGCCAACACTGAAGCTTTCTTT.

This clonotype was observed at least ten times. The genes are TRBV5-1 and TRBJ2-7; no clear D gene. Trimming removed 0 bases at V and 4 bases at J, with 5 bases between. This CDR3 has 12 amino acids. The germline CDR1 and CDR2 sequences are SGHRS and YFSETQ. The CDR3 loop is CASSLVGYEQYF. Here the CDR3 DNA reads TGCGCCAGCAGCTTGGTTGGGTACGAGCAGTACTTC.

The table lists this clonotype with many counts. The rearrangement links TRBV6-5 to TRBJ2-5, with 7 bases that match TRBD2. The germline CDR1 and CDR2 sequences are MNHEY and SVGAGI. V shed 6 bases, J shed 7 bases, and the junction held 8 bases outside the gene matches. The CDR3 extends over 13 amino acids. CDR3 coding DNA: TGTGCCAGCAGACGTAGCGGGCTTTGGACCCAGTACTTC. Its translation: CASRRSGLWTQYF.

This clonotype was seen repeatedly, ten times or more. This chain's CDR3 is CASSLGQDRGSLHF. The CDR3 nucleotides read TGTGCCAGCAGTCTCGGACAGGACCGGGGGTCCCTCCACTTT. J is TRBJ1-6 and V is TRBV6-6; 7 bases fit TRBD1. Germline CDR1 reads MNHNY; CDR2 reads SVGAGI (reference sequence). The CDR3 contains 14 residues. Trimming took 5 bases from V and 14 from J; bases not matched to a gene: 12.

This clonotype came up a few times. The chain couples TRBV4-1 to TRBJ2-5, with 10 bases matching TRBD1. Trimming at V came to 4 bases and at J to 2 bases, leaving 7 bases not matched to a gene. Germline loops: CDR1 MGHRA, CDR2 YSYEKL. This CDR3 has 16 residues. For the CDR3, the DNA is TGCGCCAGCAGCCGATACGGGGGACAGGGGCAAGAGACCCAGTACTTC. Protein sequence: CASSRYGGQGQETQYF.

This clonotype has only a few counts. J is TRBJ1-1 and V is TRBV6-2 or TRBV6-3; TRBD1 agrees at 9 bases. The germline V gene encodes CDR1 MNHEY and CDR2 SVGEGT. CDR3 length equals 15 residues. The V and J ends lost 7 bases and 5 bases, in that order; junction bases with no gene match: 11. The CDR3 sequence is CASTPSGQGLTEAFF. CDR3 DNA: TGTGCCAGCACCCCTTCGGGACAGGGACTTACTGAAGCTTTCTTT.

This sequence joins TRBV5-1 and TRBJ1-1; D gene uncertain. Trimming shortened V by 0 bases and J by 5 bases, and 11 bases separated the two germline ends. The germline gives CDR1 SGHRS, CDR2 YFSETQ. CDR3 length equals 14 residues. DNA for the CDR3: TGCGCCAGCAGCTTGGAACTTATAGGAACTGAAGCTTTCTTT. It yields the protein CASSLELIGTEAFF.

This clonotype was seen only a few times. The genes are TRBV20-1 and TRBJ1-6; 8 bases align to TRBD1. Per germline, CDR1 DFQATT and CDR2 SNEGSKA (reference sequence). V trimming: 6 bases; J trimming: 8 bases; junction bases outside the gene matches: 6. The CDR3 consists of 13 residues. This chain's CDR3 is CSATGQVDSPLHF. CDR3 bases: TGCAGTGCAACGGGACAGGTAGATTCACCCCTCCACTTT.

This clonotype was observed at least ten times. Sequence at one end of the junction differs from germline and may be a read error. Written as DNA, the CDR3 is TGTGCTAGCAGCCGGACTAGCGGGGGGACAATGGAGACCCAGTACTTC. It codes for CASSRTSGGTMETQYF. This chain uses TRBV7-7 with TRBJ2-5, with 14 bases that match TRBD2. Germline CDR1 reads SSHAT; CDR2 reads FNYEAQ (reference sequence). CDR3 size: 16 residues.

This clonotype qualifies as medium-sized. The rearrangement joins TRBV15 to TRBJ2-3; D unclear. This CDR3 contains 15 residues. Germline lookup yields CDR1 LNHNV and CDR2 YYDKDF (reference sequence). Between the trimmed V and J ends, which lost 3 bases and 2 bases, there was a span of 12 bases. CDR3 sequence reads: CATSSPQLSTDTQYF. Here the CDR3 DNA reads TGTGCCACCAGCAGCCCACAGCTGTCCACAGATACGCAGTATTTT.

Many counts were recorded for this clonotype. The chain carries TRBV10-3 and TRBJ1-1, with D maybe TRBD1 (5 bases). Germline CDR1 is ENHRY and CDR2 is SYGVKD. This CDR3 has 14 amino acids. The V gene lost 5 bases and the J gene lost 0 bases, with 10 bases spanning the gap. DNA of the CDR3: TGTGCCATCAGTCCGGGACTTATGAACACTGAAGCTTTCTTT. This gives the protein CAISPGLMNTEAFF.

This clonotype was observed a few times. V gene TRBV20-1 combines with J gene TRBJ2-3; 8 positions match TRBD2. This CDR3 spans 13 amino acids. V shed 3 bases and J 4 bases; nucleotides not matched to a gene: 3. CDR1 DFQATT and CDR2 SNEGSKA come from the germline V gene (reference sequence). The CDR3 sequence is CSASGGGPDTQYF. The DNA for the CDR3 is TGCAGTGCTAGCGGGGGGGGCCCAGATACGCAGTATTTT.

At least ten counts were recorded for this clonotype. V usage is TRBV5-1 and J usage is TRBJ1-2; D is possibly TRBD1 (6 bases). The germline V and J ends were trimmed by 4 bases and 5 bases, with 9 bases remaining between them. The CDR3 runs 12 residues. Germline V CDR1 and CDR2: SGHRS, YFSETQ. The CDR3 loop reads CASSTQGYGYTF. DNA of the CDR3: TGCGCCAGCAGCACACAGGGTTATGGCTACACCTTC.

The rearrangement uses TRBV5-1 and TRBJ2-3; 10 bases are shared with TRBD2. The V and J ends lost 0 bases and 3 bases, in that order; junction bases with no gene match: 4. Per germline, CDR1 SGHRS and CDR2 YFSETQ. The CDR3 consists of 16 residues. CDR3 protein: CASSLASGGGTDTQYF. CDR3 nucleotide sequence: TGCGCCAGCAGCTTGGCTAGCGGGGGAGGAACAGATACGCAGTATTTT.